Following are 32 T cell receptor beta chains from one sample sequenced in a study of technical replicates of blood from several donors. Sequencing used immunoSEQ multiplex PCR; TCRdb keeps in-frame clones, though not all of them. The top ten hold around 0.37% of the sample, which has tens of thousands of clones, roughly 94% seen once. Specimen: T cells isolated from PBMCs. Receptor source: a human donor in good health.

As DNA, the CDR3 is TGCGCCAGCAGCCTAGACAGGGAATTGACCTACGAGCAGTACTTC. Protein sequence: CASSLDRELTYEQYF. The rearrangement links TRBV4-3 to TRBJ2-7; 7 positions match TRBD1. V shed 4 bases and J 2 bases; nucleotides not matched to a gene: 8. CDR1 is LGHNA and CDR2 is YSLEER in the germline V gene. This CDR3 is 15 amino acids long.

The DNA of the CDR3 is TGCGCCAGCAGCCAAGATTCTGACTTACAGGGTAACTATGGCTACACCTTC. Its translation: CASSQDSDLQGNYGYTF. The rearrangement links TRBV4-3 to TRBJ1-2; possible D gene TRBD1, 6 bases. Germline CDR1 and CDR2: LGHNA and YSLEER. This CDR3 is built from 17 residues. Trimming pared 0 bases from V and 1 base from J, leaving 15 bases between.

This chain's CDR3 is CASRTGISGFDTEAFF. The CDR3 nucleotides read TGTGCCAGCCGAACAGGGATTAGTGGATTTGACACTGAAGCTTTCTTT. The chain combines TRBV2 with TRBJ1-1, with TRBD1 as a possible D gene (6 bases). Germline CDR1 reads SNHLY; CDR2 reads FYNNEI. V lost 8 bases and J lost 3, with 22 bases in between. The CDR3 consists of 16 residues. Based on the CDR3 plus reference TRBV2 and TRBJ1-1, the full variable domain is EPEVTQTPSHQVTQMGQEVILRCVPISNHLYFYWYRQILGQKVEFLVSFYNNEISEKSEIFDDQFSVERPDGSNFTLKIRSTKLEDSAMYFCASRTGISGFDTEAFFGQGTRLTVV.

The V gene is TRBV27, the J gene TRBJ1-1; D ambiguous. Germline-derived CDR1 and CDR2 are MNHEY and SMNVEV (reference sequence). This CDR3 contains 13 residues. V lost 5 bases to trimming and J lost 1 base, with 8 bases between them. Written as DNA, the CDR3 is TGTGCCAGCAGTAAGAGAACGAACACTGAAGCTTTCTTT. As protein: CASSKRTNTEAFF.

The CDR3 coding sequence is TGTGCCAGCAGCGGATCAGGTGTCGCCTACGAGCAGTACTTC. Amino acids: CASSGSGVAYEQYF. V and J are TRBV9 and TRBJ2-7; D not resolved. The CDR3 extends over 14 amino acids. The germline V gene encodes CDR1 SGDLS and CDR2 YYNGEE. V lost 3 bases and J 2 bases, leaving 12 bases between the germline ends.

The genes are TRBV27 and TRBJ1-1, with 8 nucleotides matching TRBD1. Trimming at V came to 5 bases and at J to 6 bases, leaving 8 bases not matched to a gene. The CDR3 covers 14 residues. The germline V gene encodes CDR1 MNHEY and CDR2 SMNVEV (reference sequence). The DNA for the CDR3 is TGTGCCAGCAGTCTTGACAGGGGCTGGGCTGAAGCTTTCTTT. This translates into CASSLDRGWAEAFF.

CDR3 in DNA: TGTGCCAGCAGCACCAGAGGGAGCACAGATACGCAGTATTTT. Encoded protein: CASSTRGSTDTQYF. This chain joins TRBV9 and TRBJ2-3; possibly TRBD2 for D (5 bases). This CDR3 has 14 residues. Looked up from germline, CDR1 is SGDLS and CDR2 is YYNGEE. V was shortened by 4 bases and J by 0 bases, with 9 bases between the two germline ends.

The CDR3 DNA follows: TGTGCCAGCAGCGTGTTTTTGAGAGACTATCTCTCTGGGGCCAACGTCCTGACTTTC. It is translated as CASSVFLRDYLSGANVLTF. The chain joins TRBV9 to TRBJ2-6; D possibly corresponds to TRBD2 (5 bases). Trimming removed 2 bases from V and 0 bases from J, with 18 bases in between. Germline assignment: CDR1 SGDLS and CDR2 YYNGEE. The CDR3 runs to 19 residues. Combining the CDR3 with reference TRBV9 and TRBJ2-6 gives the whole variable domain DSGVTQTPKHLITATGQRVTLRCSPRSGDLSVYWYQQSLDQGLQFLIQYYNGEERAKGNILERFSAQQFPDLHSELNLSSLELGDSALYFCASSVFLRDYLSGANVLTFGAGSRLTVL.

The genes are TRBV6-6 and TRBJ2-3; possibly TRBD1 for D (6 bases). Germline loops: CDR1 MNHNY, CDR2 SVGAGI (reference sequence). This CDR3 comprises 14 residues. The germline V and J ends were trimmed by 2 bases and 3 bases, with 9 bases remaining between them. The CDR3 here is CASSYAGVTDTQYF. Written as DNA, the CDR3 is TGTGCCAGCAGTTACGCAGGGGTGACAGATACGCAGTATTTT.

DNA of the CDR3: TGTGCCAGCACCCAAGGAGTTAGCGGCTCCTACGAGCAGTACTTC. This translates into CASTQGVSGSYEQYF. The chain employs TRBV9 and TRBJ2-7; perhaps TRBD2 as D (6 bases). Germline CDR1 reads SGDLS; CDR2 reads YYNGEE. The CDR3 length is 15 residues. The germline V and J ends were trimmed by 6 bases and 0 bases, with 16 bases remaining between them.

The rearrangement joins TRBV29-1 to TRBJ2-7; no reliable D call. In germline, CDR1 is SQVTM, CDR2 ANQGSEA. The ends were cut back, 0 bases at V and 0 bases at J, with 9 bases in the middle. The CDR3 runs 14 residues. CDR3 amino acids: CSVEDVDTSYEQYF. DNA of the CDR3: TGCAGCGTTGAAGATGTCGACACCTCCTACGAGCAGTACTTC.

The V and J genes are TRBV11-2 and TRBJ2-7; D unresolved. The CDR3 has 11 amino acids. Germline CDR1 reads SGHAT; CDR2 reads FQNNGV. V lost 5 bases and J 4 bases, leaving 6 bases between the germline ends. The CDR3 DNA follows: TGTGCCAGCAGCCTACAGTACGAGCAGTACTTC. Translation: CASSLQYEQYF.

The chain uses TRBV6-5 and TRBJ1-5; possible D gene TRBD1, 5 bases. CDR3 length equals 15 residues. The germline gives CDR1 MNHEY, CDR2 SVGAGI. Between the trimmed V and J ends, which lost 0 bases and 4 bases, there was a span of 10 bases. CDR3 sequence reads: CASSYSPTENQPQHF. CDR3 DNA: TGTGCCAGCAGTTACTCCCCGACAGAAAATCAGCCCCAGCATTTT.

This chain uses TRBV19 with TRBJ2-6, with unresolved D. V lost 5 bases and J lost 0, with 11 bases in between. The V gene's germline CDR1 is LNHDA and CDR2 SQIVND (reference sequence). CDR3 size: 16 residues. In DNA form, the CDR3 reads TGTGCCAGTAGTTTGGCAGCGAGCTCTGGGGCCAACGTCCTGACTTTC. Translated, it gives CASSLAASSGANVLTF.

This clone was recorded only once. This chain joins TRBV7-9 and TRBJ2-3; D unclear. The germline CDR1 and CDR2 sequences are SEHNR and FQNEAQ (reference sequence). Trimming left V 2 bases short and J 2 bases short, with 11 bases between. The CDR3 loop spans 15 amino acids. In nucleotides, the CDR3 is TGTGCCAGCAGCTTACAGTTGACAAACACAGATACGCAGTATTTT. Amino acid sequence: CASSLQLTNTDTQYF.

This chain connects TRBV27 to TRBJ1-5, with TRBD1 identical over 7 bases. Germline V gives CDR1 MNHEY, CDR2 SMNVEV (reference sequence). The V gene end was trimmed by 2 bases and the J gene end by 2 bases; junction bases not matched to a gene: 3. This CDR3 spans 15 amino acids. The CDR3: CASSLPGTGNQPQHF. CDR3 bases: TGTGCCAGCAGTTTACCCGGGACAGGCAATCAGCCCCAGCATTTT.

The J gene is TRBJ1-1, the V gene TRBV15, with D uncertain. V was clipped by 3 bases and J by 6 bases, with 20 bases between them. The CDR3 runs to 16 residues. CDR1 is LNHNV and CDR2 is YYDKDF in the germline V gene (reference sequence). In DNA, the CDR3 is TGTGCCACCAGCAGGGGGAGGGAGGGTGGGAGGGCTGAAGCTTTCTTT. It is translated as CATSRGREGGRAEAFF.

This clone was observed a handful of times. CDR3 nucleotides: TGTGCCAGCACCTACCTGTGGGAGGGCCGTAATGAGCAGTTCTTC. It is translated as CASTYLWEGRNEQFF. V and J are TRBV6-1 and TRBJ2-1; 7 nucleotides align to TRBD2. V lost 7 bases and J lost 7; bases outside the gene matches: 13. Per the germline V gene, CDR1 is MNHNS and CDR2 is SASEGT. The CDR3 runs 15 residues.

V gene TRBV7-8 combines with J gene TRBJ1-2, with D unclear. The germline gives CDR1 SGHVS, CDR2 FQNEAQ. The CDR3 is made up of 16 amino acids. Trimming left V 0 bases short and J 8 bases short, with 19 bases between. CDR3 nucleotides: TGTGCCAGCAGCTTAGCGCGGATGGCCCCTCCGGAGGGCTACACCTTC. Translated: CASSLARMAPPEGYTF.

The rearrangement joins TRBV10-3 to TRBJ2-1, with TRBD2 identical over 10 bases. V was clipped by 6 bases and J by 6 bases; unmatched bases: 8. The V gene's germline CDR1 is ENHRY and CDR2 SYGVKD. This CDR3 spans 15 amino acids. CDR3 DNA: TGTGCCATCAGGGGTACTAGCGGGACTGTCAATGAGCAGTTCTTC. It codes for CAIRGTSGTVNEQFF.

The chain links TRBV6-6 to TRBJ2-7; 7 bases map to TRBD2. The CDR3 is 11 residues long. V dropped 8 bases and J dropped 6; count of bases not matched to a gene: 4. The germline gives CDR1 MNHNY, CDR2 SVGAGI (reference sequence). The CDR3 reads CASGEGSEQYF. The CDR3 nucleotides read TGTGCCAGCGGGGAGGGATCCGAGCAGTACTTC.

The chain couples TRBV10-3 to TRBJ1-1, with D perhaps matching TRBD1 (5 bases). V dropped 2 bases and J dropped 5 bases, with 12 bases sitting between them. The CDR3 covers 14 residues. Germline V gene lookup returns CDR1 ENHRY and CDR2 SYGVKD. CDR3 loop: CAISEGWRGTEAFF. The CDR3 DNA sequence: TGTGCCATCAGTGAGGGGTGGAGGGGTACTGAAGCTTTCTTT.

The V and J genes are TRBV28 and TRBJ2-7; D unresolved. CDR1 is MDHEN, CDR2 SYDVKM, per germline. The CDR3 length is 12 residues. V shed 6 bases and J shed 1 base, with 7 bases lying between them. The CDR3 region has the DNA TGTGCCAGCAGAGAACAGTCCTACGAGCAGTACTTC. It encodes CASREQSYEQYF.

The V call is TRBV5-1, the J call TRBJ2-2; 7 nucleotides agree with TRBD1. The CDR3 has 14 residues. Germline loops: CDR1 SGHRS, CDR2 YFSETQ. The V segment lost 4 bases and the J segment 7 bases; nucleotides outside the gene matches: 7. The CDR3 DNA reads TGCGCCAGCAGCCGGACAGGAGTTGGCGGGGAGCTGTTTTTT. Encoded protein: CASSRTGVGGELFF.

This clone was recorded only once. The chain links TRBV4-2 to TRBJ2-1; 16 nucleotides line up with TRBD2. V gave up 0 bases and J gave up 8 bases; unmatched junction bases: 1. CDR3 length: 16 residues. The V gene's germline CDR1 is LGHNA and CDR2 YNFKEQ. This chain's CDR3 is CASSQEGLAGGDEQFF. The DNA of the CDR3 is TGTGCCAGCAGCCAAGAGGGACTAGCGGGAGGGGATGAGCAGTTCTTC.

This chain uses TRBV7-8 with TRBJ2-2; D uncertain. The germline gives CDR1 SGHVS, CDR2 FQNEAQ. The CDR3 covers 12 residues. V was clipped by 4 bases and J by 8 bases, with 8 bases between them. The CDR3: CASSYDLGELFF. The CDR3 nucleotides are TGTGCCAGCAGCTACGACTTGGGGGAGCTGTTTTTT. Supplemented by reference TRBV7-8 and TRBJ2-2, the full variable domain reads GAGVSQSPRYKVAKRGQDVALRCDPISGHVSLFWYQQALGQGPEFLTYFQNEAQLDKSGLPSDRFFAERPEGSVSTLKIQRTQQEDSAVYLCASSYDLGELFFGEGSRLTVL.

This clone appeared once. The chain employs TRBV4-3 and TRBJ2-2; D might be TRBD2 (5 bases). The CDR3 runs 17 residues. Germline CDR1 is LGHNA and CDR2 is YSLEER. The V end lost 0 bases, the J end lost 6 bases, and 17 bases lay between the germline ends. Here the CDR3 reads CASSQDPYGEAAGELFF. CDR3 coding DNA: TGCGCCAGCAGCCAAGATCCCTATGGGGAAGCGGCCGGGGAGCTGTTTTTT.

V is TRBV7-8 and J is TRBJ1-5; D is possibly TRBD1 (6 bases). Germline CDR1 and CDR2: SGHVS and FQNEAQ. CDR3 length equals 14 residues. Trimming shortened V by 5 bases and J by 7 bases, and 15 bases separated the two germline ends. CDR3 in DNA: TGTGCCAGCAGCCCGGACAGCCAAATACAGCCCCAGCATTTT. It translates to CASSPDSQIQPQHF.

V and J are TRBV5-1 and TRBJ2-1; 10 bases match TRBD2. The junction had 0 bases not matched to a gene; V was cut back by 2 bases and J by 4 bases. The CDR3 loop spans 14 amino acids. Germline CDR1 SGHRS, CDR2 YFSETQ. Here the CDR3 reads CASSFSGRYNEQFF. CDR3 sequence (DNA): TGCGCCAGCAGCTTTAGCGGGAGGTACAATGAGCAGTTCTTC.

The J gene is TRBJ1-2, the V gene TRBV15; 7 positions match TRBD1. There are 13 residues in the CDR3. Germline trimming cut 5 bases from V and 7 bases from J; bases unmatched to any gene: 7. Germline assignment: CDR1 LNHNV and CDR2 YYDKDF (reference sequence). The CDR3 is CATSSRDSTGYTF. In nucleotides, the CDR3 is TGTGCCACCAGCTCCAGGGACAGTACTGGCTACACCTTC.

This rearrangement joins TRBV10-1 to TRBJ2-1; weak D call: TRBD2 (6 bases). The CDR3 has 13 amino acids. Trimming took 3 bases from V and 7 from J, leaving 10 bases between them. CDR1 is WNHNN and CDR2 is SYGVQD in the germline V gene (reference sequence). The CDR3, as DNA: TGCGCCAGCAGTGACGGGAGCCTGAATGAGCAGTTCTTC. Translating gives CASSDGSLNEQFF.

The genes are TRBV11-3 and TRBJ2-5, with D possibly being TRBD1 (7 bases). This CDR3 has 16 amino acids. V was shortened by 5 bases and J by 5 bases, with 21 bases between the two germline ends. Germline CDR1 and CDR2: SGHNT and YENEEA. This CDR3 is CASSKGPGGSGETQYF. The DNA of the CDR3 is TGTGCCAGCAGCAAAGGCCCAGGGGGGAGCGGGGAGACCCAGTACTTC.